This is a list of T cell receptor beta chains from one sample in a study of shared T cell receptors in the human thymus. Measured with immunoSEQ multiplex PCR; TCRdb has only the in-frame clones, and not every one. Here the sample spans about 710,000 clones, roughly 86% being singletons. In addition, the sample was reused for a study of human thymus T cells.

Sequenced sample: thymocytes. These receptors were collected from a boy younger than two with a congenital heart defect. The CDR3 runs from the conserved cysteine through the conserved F or W. The order of the fields is V gene, D gene, clone size, J gene, CDR3 protein, CDR3 DNA. A D gene is named only where the DNA matches it firmly. The listing skips clone size in some rows; elsewhere it reads once, few, many or a size class.

v_call: TRBV9
d_call: -
clone_size: few
j_call: TRBJ2-7
cdr3_aa: CASSGEQGEQYF
cdr3_nt: TGTGCCAGCAGCGGGGAACAGGGAGAGCAGTACTTC

v_call: TRBV27
d_call: -
clone_size: -
j_call: TRBJ1-2
cdr3_aa: CASSSTCGPASGGYTF
cdr3_nt: TGTGCCAGCAGTTCAACCTGCGGACCAGCCAGCGGTGGCTACACCTTC

v_call: TRBV7-2
d_call: TRBD1
clone_size: -
j_call: TRBJ2-4
cdr3_aa: CASSRRQGRKNIQYF
cdr3_nt: TGTGCCAGCAGCCGCCGACAGGGTCGCAAAAACATTCAGTACTTC

v_call: TRBV6-4
d_call: -
clone_size: -
j_call: TRBJ1-6
cdr3_aa: CATRGAEGSPLHF
cdr3_nt: TGTGCCACCCGGGGGGCTGAGGGTTCACCCCTCCACTTT

v_call: TRBV5-6
d_call: TRBD2
clone_size: -
j_call: TRBJ2-7
cdr3_aa: CASSLTGVGSGSNKQYF
cdr3_nt: TGTGCCAGCAGCTTGACGGGAGTTGGTAGCGGGAGTAATAAGCAGTACTTC

v_call: TRBV5-4
d_call: -
clone_size: -
j_call: TRBJ1-2
cdr3_aa: CASSRTSYGYTF
cdr3_nt: TGTGCCAGCAGCAGGACATCCTATGGCTACACCTTC

v_call: TRBV5-5
d_call: -
clone_size: once
j_call: TRBJ2-5
cdr3_aa: CASSTLVYRLPGEETQYF
cdr3_nt: TGTGCCAGCAGCACTCTAGTCTACCGTCTACCGGGGGAAGAGACCCAGTACTTC

v_call: TRBV19
d_call: -
clone_size: -
j_call: TRBJ1-2
cdr3_aa: CASSITGDGYTF
cdr3_nt: TGTGCCAGTAGTATAACAGGAGATGGCTACACCTTC

v_call: TRBV15
d_call: -
clone_size: -
j_call: TRBJ1-2
cdr3_aa: CATSRAKQGANYGYTF
cdr3_nt: TGTGCCACCAGCAGAGCCAAACAGGGAGCTAACTATGGCTACACCTTC

v_call: TRBV18
d_call: -
clone_size: -
j_call: TRBJ2-7
cdr3_aa: CASLLGIHEQYF
cdr3_nt: TGTGCCAGCTTACTAGGGATCCACGAGCAGTACTTC

v_call: TRBV5-4
d_call: TRBD1
clone_size: once
j_call: TRBJ1-2
cdr3_aa: CASSPGQGNNYGYTF
cdr3_nt: TGTGCCAGCAGCCCGGGACAGGGGAACAACTATGGCTACACCTTC

v_call: TRBV14
d_call: -
clone_size: -
j_call: TRBJ1-2
cdr3_aa: CASSQGGRGYTF
cdr3_nt: TGTGCCAGCAGCCAAGGAGGGAGGGGCTACACCTTC

v_call: TRBV7-6
d_call: -
clone_size: -
j_call: TRBJ1-5
cdr3_aa: CASSLAAGQPQHF
cdr3_nt: TGTGCCAGCAGCTTAGCTGCGGGCCAGCCCCAGCATTTT

v_call: TRBV7-9
d_call: TRBD2
clone_size: -
j_call: TRBJ2-7
cdr3_aa: CASSPGLAGEQYF
cdr3_nt: TGTGCCAGCAGCCCCGGACTAGCGGGGGAGCAGTACTTC

v_call: TRBV4-3
d_call: TRBD1
clone_size: -
j_call: TRBJ1-4
cdr3_aa: CASSPDREPRSNEKLFF
cdr3_nt: TGCGCCAGCAGCCCCGACAGGGAACCCCGCTCGAATGAAAAACTGTTTTTT

v_call: TRBV5-1
d_call: -
clone_size: -
j_call: TRBJ1-2
cdr3_aa: CASSPEAGFKGYGYTF
cdr3_nt: TGCGCCAGCAGCCCGGAAGCGGGTTTTAAGGGCTATGGCTACACCTTC

v_call: TRBV29-1
d_call: TRBD1
clone_size: -
j_call: TRBJ2-3
cdr3_aa: CSVEDPGRGQRNTQYF
cdr3_nt: TGCAGCGTTGAAGACCCCGGCAGGGGGCAGAGAAATACGCAGTATTTT

v_call: TRBV5-4
d_call: -
clone_size: -
j_call: TRBJ1-2
cdr3_aa: CASSEYAGAYGYTF
cdr3_nt: TGTGCCAGCAGCGAATACGCAGGGGCCTATGGCTACACCTTC

v_call: TRBV4-3
d_call: -
clone_size: -
j_call: TRBJ2-3
cdr3_aa: CASSHHLASTDTQYF
cdr3_nt: TGCGCCAGCAGCCACCACCTAGCGAGCACAGATACGCAGTATTTT

v_call: TRBV7-3
d_call: -
clone_size: -
j_call: TRBJ2-7
cdr3_aa: CASSLMGGQEQYF
cdr3_nt: TGTGCCAGCAGCTTAATGGGCGGACAGGAGCAGTACTTC

v_call: TRBV5-4
d_call: TRBD1
clone_size: -
j_call: TRBJ2-1
cdr3_aa: CASSLCPTGGLSYNEQFF
cdr3_nt: TGTGCCAGCAGCTTGTGCCCAACAGGGGGCCTCTCCTACAATGAGCAGTTCTTC

v_call: TRBV6-5
d_call: -
clone_size: -
j_call: TRBJ2-5
cdr3_aa: CASSSWDFKRQETQYF
cdr3_nt: TGTGCCAGCAGTTCTTGGGACTTTAAGAGACAAGAGACCCAGTACTTC

v_call: TRBV15
d_call: -
clone_size: -
j_call: TRBJ2-7
cdr3_aa: CATSGGGLYEQYF
cdr3_nt: TGTGCCACCAGCGGAGGGGGCCTCTACGAGCAGTACTTC

v_call: TRBV18
d_call: TRBD1
clone_size: -
j_call: TRBJ2-7
cdr3_aa: CASSPKDRGLEQYF
cdr3_nt: TGTGCCAGCTCACCAAAGGACAGGGGGCTCGAGCAGTACTTC

v_call: TRBV29-1
d_call: -
clone_size: -
j_call: TRBJ2-7
cdr3_aa: CSVEGRGTYEQYF
cdr3_nt: TGCAGCGTTGAGGGGCGCGGGACCTACGAGCAGTACTTC

v_call: TRBV5-6
d_call: -
clone_size: -
j_call: TRBJ1-3
cdr3_aa: CASSPAGSGNTIYF
cdr3_nt: TGTGCCAGCAGCCCCGCGGGGAGTGGAAACACCATATATTTT

v_call: TRBV29-1
d_call: TRBD1
clone_size: -
j_call: TRBJ2-7
cdr3_aa: CSVEGGLGTGLYEQYF
cdr3_nt: TGCAGCGTTGAAGGTGGTCTCGGGACAGGGCTCTACGAGCAGTACTTC

v_call: TRBV11-3
d_call: -
clone_size: -
j_call: TRBJ2-6
cdr3_aa: CASSLGSTEPTGANVLTF
cdr3_nt: TGTGCCAGCAGCTTAGGTTCGACGGAGCCAACTGGGGCCAACGTCCTGACTTTC

v_call: TRBV4-3
d_call: TRBD1
clone_size: -
j_call: TRBJ2-5
cdr3_aa: CASSQRTGGQETQYF
cdr3_nt: TGCGCCAGCAGCCAACGGACAGGGGGACAAGAGACCCAGTACTTC

v_call: TRBV4-1
d_call: -
clone_size: -
j_call: TRBJ2-5
cdr3_aa: CASSQAMRGGRETQYF
cdr3_nt: TGCGCCAGCAGCCAAGCAATGAGGGGGGGCAGGGAGACCCAGTACTTC

v_call: TRBV6-5
d_call: -
clone_size: -
j_call: TRBJ1-5
cdr3_aa: CASKNRGNQPQHF
cdr3_nt: TGTGCCAGCAAAAACCGAGGCAATCAGCCCCAGCATTTT

v_call: TRBV27
d_call: TRBD1
clone_size: -
j_call: TRBJ1-2
cdr3_aa: CASSPPGTAPYGYTF
cdr3_nt: TGTGCCAGCAGTCCACCGGGGACAGCTCCCTATGGCTACACCTTC

v_call: TRBV5-6
d_call: -
clone_size: -
j_call: TRBJ2-2
cdr3_aa: CASKTRWAGELFF
cdr3_nt: TGTGCCAGCAAGACTAGGTGGGCCGGGGAGCTGTTTTTT

v_call: TRBV27
d_call: TRBD1
clone_size: once
j_call: TRBJ2-7
cdr3_aa: CASRRTGGSYEQYF
cdr3_nt: TGTGCCAGCCGCCGGACAGGGGGCTCCTACGAGCAGTACTTC

v_call: TRBV27
d_call: -
clone_size: -
j_call: TRBJ1-4
cdr3_aa: CASSLWSPRVPTVIEKLFF
cdr3_nt: TGTGCCAGCAGTTTATGGTCCCCTCGGGTTCCCACCGTTATAGAAAAACTGTTTTTT

v_call: TRBV11-2
d_call: TRBD2
clone_size: -
j_call: TRBJ2-7
cdr3_aa: CASSYSGGVEQYF
cdr3_nt: TGTGCCAGCAGTTACAGCGGGGGCGTGGAGCAGTACTTC

v_call: TRBV7-4
d_call: TRBD2
clone_size: -
j_call: TRBJ2-7
cdr3_aa: CASSLAGTSGSLYEQYF
cdr3_nt: TGTGCCAGCAGCTTAGCAGGGACTAGCGGGTCCCTCTACGAGCAGTACTTC

v_call: TRBV4-3
d_call: TRBD1
clone_size: -
j_call: TRBJ1-2
cdr3_aa: CASSQEGDRAITF
cdr3_nt: TGCGCCAGCAGCCAAGAAGGGGACAGGGCTATCACCTTC

v_call: TRBV4-1
d_call: TRBD2
clone_size: -
j_call: TRBJ2-2
cdr3_aa: CASSQERSGGGGELFF
cdr3_nt: TGCGCCAGCAGCCAAGAACGATCGGGGGGAGGCGGGGAGCTGTTTTTT

v_call: TRBV2
d_call: TRBD1
clone_size: -
j_call: TRBJ2-6
cdr3_aa: CASSPRDRMSGANVLTF
cdr3_nt: TGTGCCAGCAGCCCCCGGGACAGAATGTCTGGGGCCAACGTCCTGACTTTC

v_call: TRBV2
d_call: TRBD1
clone_size: -
j_call: TRBJ2-1
cdr3_aa: CASSGGGQGATYNEQFF
cdr3_nt: TGTGCCAGCAGTGGCGGGGGACAGGGGGCAACCTACAATGAGCAGTTCTTC

v_call: TRBV7-2
d_call: TRBD1
clone_size: -
j_call: TRBJ2-4
cdr3_aa: CASSSRGLAKNIQYF
cdr3_nt: TGTGCCAGCAGCTCCAGGGGGCTAGCCAAAAACATTCAGTACTTC

v_call: TRBV28
d_call: -
clone_size: -
j_call: TRBJ2-7
cdr3_aa: CASIESGSSSYEQYF
cdr3_nt: TGTGCCAGCATCGAATCCGGTTCTTCCTCCTACGAGCAGTACTTC

v_call: TRBV19
d_call: -
clone_size: -
j_call: TRBJ2-6
cdr3_aa: CASSIDLGRGSGANVLTF
cdr3_nt: TGTGCCAGTAGTATAGATCTTGGGAGAGGCTCTGGGGCCAACGTCCTGACTTTC

v_call: TRBV5-1
d_call: TRBD1
clone_size: -
j_call: TRBJ2-7
cdr3_aa: CASSSEPRTGSYEQYF
cdr3_nt: TGCGCCAGCAGTTCAGAGCCCCGGACAGGGTCCTACGAGCAGTACTTC

v_call: TRBV7-8
d_call: -
clone_size: -
j_call: TRBJ2-5
cdr3_aa: CASSLALIGQETQYF
cdr3_nt: TGTGCCAGCAGCTTAGCGTTGATCGGCCAAGAGACCCAGTACTTC

v_call: TRBV7-9
d_call: TRBD1
clone_size: -
j_call: TRBJ2-1
cdr3_aa: CASRGDRGMNEQFF
cdr3_nt: TGTGCCAGCAGAGGGGACAGGGGGATGAATGAGCAGTTCTTC

v_call: TRBV7-9
d_call: -
clone_size: -
j_call: TRBJ2-7
cdr3_aa: CASSPPIKQGNEQYF
cdr3_nt: TGTGCCAGCAGCCCTCCGATTAAACAGGGAAACGAGCAGTACTTC

v_call: TRBV7-9
d_call: TRBD1
clone_size: -
j_call: TRBJ1-5
cdr3_aa: CASSLAYGTARFQPQHF
cdr3_nt: TGTGCCAGCAGCTTAGCATATGGGACAGCCCGCTTTCAGCCCCAGCATTTT

v_call: TRBV11-3
d_call: TRBD2
clone_size: -
j_call: TRBJ2-1
cdr3_aa: CASSGLVGHEQFF
cdr3_nt: TGTGCCAGCAGCGGACTAGTTGGCCATGAGCAGTTCTTC

v_call: TRBV7-8
d_call: TRBD2
clone_size: once
j_call: TRBJ2-5
cdr3_aa: CASSSIAGEDQETQYF
cdr3_nt: TGTGCCAGCAGCTCAATAGCGGGAGAGGACCAAGAGACCCAGTACTTC

v_call: TRBV4-1
d_call: -
clone_size: -
j_call: TRBJ2-7
cdr3_aa: CASSQETGIPYEQYF
cdr3_nt: TGCGCCAGCAGCCAAGAAACCGGGATACCCTACGAGCAGTACTTC

v_call: TRBV9
d_call: TRBD1
clone_size: once
j_call: TRBJ2-2
cdr3_aa: CASSPPGQGTGELFF
cdr3_nt: TGTGCCAGCAGCCCCCCGGGACAGGGGACCGGGGAGCTGTTTTTT

v_call: TRBV6-5
d_call: TRBD1
clone_size: few
j_call: TRBJ2-7
cdr3_aa: CASRRRQGASEQYF
cdr3_nt: TGTGCCAGCAGGCGGCGACAGGGGGCCAGTGAGCAGTACTTC

v_call: TRBV7-9
d_call: TRBD2
clone_size: -
j_call: TRBJ2-5
cdr3_aa: CASSHHMSGREESKETQYF
cdr3_nt: TGTGCCAGCAGCCATCATATGAGCGGGAGGGAAGAATCTAAAGAGACCCAGTACTTC

v_call: TRBV4-3
d_call: -
clone_size: -
j_call: TRBJ2-5
cdr3_aa: CASSQDRLTIPKETQYF
cdr3_nt: TGCGCCAGCAGCCAAGACAGGCTCACAATCCCCAAAGAGACCCAGTACTTC

v_call: TRBV15
d_call: -
clone_size: few
j_call: TRBJ2-6
cdr3_aa: CATSREGRGVGANVLTF
cdr3_nt: TGTGCCACCAGCAGAGAAGGCAGGGGTGTTGGGGCCAACGTCCTGACTTTC

v_call: TRBV7-3
d_call: -
clone_size: -
j_call: TRBJ2-7
cdr3_aa: CASIHPRSYEQYF
cdr3_nt: TGTGCCAGCATCCACCCGAGGTCCTACGAGCAGTACTTC

v_call: TRBV6-5
d_call: TRBD2
clone_size: -
j_call: TRBJ2-7
cdr3_aa: CASRRAGPSYEQYF
cdr3_nt: TGTGCCAGCAGACGAGCGGGGCCGTCTTACGAGCAGTACTTC